This section outlines one T cell receptor (beta chain) sequence together with its context. Data came from immunoSEQ multiplex PCR; TCRdb stores just in-frame clones and leaves some out. Among some 190,000 clones listed, under 90% were seen once. These data are taken from a study of blood T cell repertoires in COVID-19. The sample was peripheral blood. This receptor was obtained from a human donor in a cohort sampled during active COVID-19.

CDR3 nucleotides: TGCAGCGTGGTAAATCAGGGAAACAATGAGCAGTTCTTC. This translates into CSVVNQGNNEQFF. The chain uses TRBV29-1 and TRBJ2-1; a weak D match, TRBD1 (5 bases). This CDR3 has 13 residues. Germline V lookup: CDR1 SQVTM, CDR2 ANQGSEA. Trimming removed 6 bases at V and 5 bases at J, with 14 bases between.